Following are 30 T cell receptor beta chains from one sample sequenced in a study of cytomegalovirus exposure and HLA in healthy donors. Researchers ran the PCR with 60 Vbeta and 13 Jbeta primers. Only in-frame clones appear in the TCRdb table, and some are missing; sequencing was by immunoSEQ multiplex PCR. The repertoire has about 140,000 clones, around 79% of them found once; the top ten carry more than 0.95%. Sequenced sample: PBMCs. The source of these receptors is a man younger than 35 in good health and CMV-seronegative.

The V gene is TRBV27, the J gene TRBJ1-5; tentative D call: TRBD1 (5 bases). Germline CDR1 MNHEY, CDR2 SMNVEV (reference sequence). The CDR3 consists of 15 residues. V shed 6 bases and J shed 5 bases, with 17 bases lying between them. This CDR3 reads CASSTRLRVDQPQHF. CDR3 DNA: TGTGCCAGCAGCACCAGACTCAGGGTCGATCAGCCCCAGCATTTT.

The chain joins TRBV2 to TRBJ2-7; TRBD2 is a possible D gene (5 bases). This CDR3 region has 11 residues. Trimming shortened V by 7 bases and J by 4 bases, and 8 bases separated the two germline ends. Germline values: CDR1 SNHLY, CDR2 FYNNEI. CDR3 loop: CASNGIYEQYF. DNA for the CDR3: TGTGCCAGCAACGGGATTTACGAGCAGTACTTC.

This clone came up once. V usage is TRBV18 and J usage is TRBJ1-2, with D maybe TRBD1 (6 bases). Trimming stripped 4 bases from V and 7 bases from J, with 13 bases between. Looked up from germline, CDR1 is KGHSH and CDR2 is LQKENI. The CDR3 covers 13 residues. The DNA for the CDR3 is TGTGCCAGCTCACAACAGGGTAACCGTGGCTACACCTTC. Translation gives CASSQQGNRGYTF.

The gene calls are TRBV7-9 and TRBJ2-3; 7 bases agree with TRBD2. In germline, CDR1 is SEHNR, CDR2 FQNEAQ (reference sequence). The CDR3 spans 16 residues. Trimming cost V 0 bases and J 5 bases; bases outside gene matches: 8. The DNA for the CDR3 is TGTGCCAGCAGCTTAGCGGGGAGGGGCAGGGAAGATACGCAGTATTTT. This gives the protein CASSLAGRGREDTQYF.

This clone was observed once. The CDR3 DNA reads as TGTGCCACCAGCAGGCGTAGCGGGGGGGCAGGTGATGAGCAGTTCTTC. Translated, it gives CATSRRSGGAGDEQFF. This chain joins TRBV15 and TRBJ2-1; 11 bases are shared with TRBD2. In germline, CDR1 is LNHNV, CDR2 YYDKDF (reference sequence). The CDR3 length is 16 residues. J was trimmed by 8 bases and V by 3 bases; bases with no gene match: 9. The complete variable domain, with remaining parts taken from reference TRBV15 and TRBJ2-1, reads DAMVIQNPRYQVTQFGKPVTLSCSQTLNHNVMYWYQQKSSQAPKLLFHYYDKDFNNEADTPDNFQSRRPNTSFCFLDIRSPGLGDTAMYLCATSRRSGGAGDEQFFGPGTRLTVL.

The chain combines TRBV19 with TRBJ1-2; D not resolved. Germline loops: CDR1 LNHDA, CDR2 SQIVND (reference sequence). CDR3 length: 13 amino acids. V was pared by 6 bases and J by 4 bases, with 12 bases between. The CDR3 protein is CASRVGGGYGYTF. The CDR3 nucleotides are TGTGCCAGTAGAGTCGGAGGCGGCTATGGCTACACCTTC.

This chain joins TRBV7-9 and TRBJ2-5, with 12 bases lining up with TRBD1. V trimming: 1 base; J trimming: 3 bases; junction bases outside the gene matches: 3. CDR1 and CDR2 (germline): SEHNR, FQNEAQ (reference sequence). The CDR3 consists of 16 residues. The CDR3, as DNA: TGTGCCAGCAGCTTAGGGGACAGGGGGCATAAAGAGACCCAGTACTTC. It is translated as CASSLGDRGHKETQYF.

J is TRBJ2-2 and V is TRBV9; a possible D gene is TRBD2 (7 bases). Trimming pared 4 bases from V and 4 bases from J, leaving 20 bases between. The CDR3 extends over 17 amino acids. Looked up from germline, CDR1 is SGDLS and CDR2 is YYNGEE. CDR3 protein: CASSPTIEGGVTGELFF. The CDR3 region has the DNA TGTGCCAGCAGCCCTACAATTGAAGGGGGGGTCACCGGGGAGCTGTTTTTT.

This clone is labeled medium-sized. The V call is TRBV2, the J call TRBJ1-6; D is unresolved. Germline V CDR1 and CDR2: SNHLY, FYNNEI. Trimming stripped 11 bases from V and 10 bases from J, with 6 bases between. The CDR3 sequence is 9 residues long. DNA for the CDR3: TGTGCCGGAGAATCACCCCTCCACTTT. Its protein product is CAGESPLHF.

V and J are TRBV5-1 and TRBJ1-4; 7 bases are a match to TRBD1. V was pared by 4 bases and J by 4 bases, with 4 bases of the junction left unmatched. Germline CDR1 SGHRS, CDR2 YFSETQ. CDR3 length equals 14 residues. The CDR3: CASSMDRSNEKLFF. The CDR3 DNA is TGCGCCAGCAGCATGGACAGGAGTAATGAAAAACTGTTTTTT.

V and J are TRBV4-1 and TRBJ1-1; 11 bases are a match to TRBD1. Germline loops: CDR1 MGHRA, CDR2 YSYEKL. V shed 4 bases and J 0 bases; nucleotides not matched to a gene: 4. The CDR3 runs to 16 residues. CDR3 DNA sequence: TGCGCCAGCAGCCTTCGGACAGGGGGCCTGAACACTGAAGCTTTCTTT. Amino acid sequence: CASSLRTGGLNTEAFF.

The table lists this clone with a few counts. Within the sample, other DNA sequences also encode this same CDR3. This chain uses TRBV5-1 with TRBJ1-4, with 7 bases fitting TRBD1. The germline V gene has CDR1 SGHRS and CDR2 YFSETQ. The V gene end was trimmed by 0 bases and the J gene end by 4 bases; junction bases not matched to a gene: 6. The CDR3 covers 16 residues. As DNA, the CDR3 is TGCGCCAGCAGCTTGGGAACCGGACAGGTTAATGAAAAACTGTTTTTT. Amino acids: CASSLGTGQVNEKLFF.

A few counts support this clone. The chain has TRBV5-1 and TRBJ1-1, with TRBD1 matching 7 bases. The CDR3 contains 14 residues. The trim removed 2 bases at V and 0 bases at J, leaving 1 base unmatched. CDR1 and CDR2 from the germline V gene are SGHRS and YFSETQ. Written as DNA, the CDR3 is TGCGCCAGCAGCTTTACAGGGGTGAACACTGAAGCTTTCTTT. Its protein is CASSFTGVNTEAFF.

Worth noting for this clone: Its ends do not fully match the called genes, so a read error is possible. This chain uses TRBV28 with TRBJ2-7; 9 bases map to TRBD1. The CDR3 extends over 14 amino acids. Germline V gene sequence: CDR1 MDHEN, CDR2 SYDVKM. CDR3 nucleotides: TGTGCCAGCAGAAGGGACAGGGACTCCCACGAGCAGTACTTC. The encoded protein is CASRRDRDSHEQYF.

The chain couples TRBV2 to TRBJ1-2, with D perhaps matching TRBD1 (6 bases). The CDR3 loop spans 15 amino acids. The germline gives CDR1 SNHLY, CDR2 FYNNEI. V was pared by 6 bases and J by 4 bases, with 18 bases between. In DNA form, the CDR3 reads TGTGCCAGCAGGGCTGGGACATCCGGACTCTATGGCTACACCTTC. As protein: CASRAGTSGLYGYTF. Drawing the rest from reference TRBV2 and TRBJ1-2, the complete variable domain is EPEVTQTPSHQVTQMGQEVILRCVPISNHLYFYWYRQILGQKVEFLVSFYNNEISEKSEIFDDQFSVERPDGSNFTLKIRSTKLEDSAMYFCASRAGTSGLYGYTFGSGTRLTVV.

The genes are TRBV11-2 and TRBJ2-1, with 11 bases fitting TRBD1. The germline V gene encodes CDR1 SGHAT and CDR2 FQNNGV. The CDR3 is made up of 15 amino acids. The V and J ends lost 3 bases and 6 bases, in that order; junction bases with no gene match: 4. The CDR3 DNA is TGTGCCAGCAGCTTCGGGACAGGGGGAATCAATGAGCAGTTCTTC. Its translation is CASSFGTGGINEQFF.

This clone was picked up a small number of times. The V and J genes are TRBV5-6 and TRBJ1-1; D is perhaps TRBD1 (5 bases). V lost 0 bases to trimming and J lost 3 bases, with 6 bases between them. In germline, CDR1 is SGHDT, CDR2 YYEEEE. The CDR3 loop spans 13 amino acids. DNA for the CDR3: TGTGCCAGCAGCTTGGGGGGCGACACTGAAGCTTTCTTT. Residues: CASSLGGDTEAFF.

The chain combines TRBV5-4 with TRBJ2-6; 7 nucleotides align to TRBD1. In germline, CDR1 is SGHNT, CDR2 YYREEE (reference sequence). The CDR3 is 17 amino acids. J lost 2 bases, V lost 0 bases, and 5 bases had no gene match. The CDR3 coding sequence is TGTGCCAGCAGCTTGGGACAGGGTTTTCCTGGGGCCAACGTCCTGACTTTC. The encoded protein is CASSLGQGFPGANVLTF.

J is TRBJ1-3 and V is TRBV29-1; possible D gene TRBD1, 6 bases. Trimming shortened V by 1 base and J by 4 bases, and 17 bases separated the two germline ends. This CDR3 contains 16 residues. Germline assignment: CDR1 SQVTM and CDR2 ANQGSEA. The CDR3 sequence: CSVEVVFAGVGNTIYF. CDR3 bases: TGCAGCGTTGAAGTGGTATTCGCAGGGGTGGGAAACACCATATATTTT.

The chain employs TRBV4-1 and TRBJ2-5, with a tentative D call TRBD1 (5 bases). Trimming cost V 5 bases and J 5 bases, with 12 bases left between them. Germline CDR1 and CDR2: MGHRA and YSYEKL. The CDR3 loop spans 13 amino acids. CDR3 in DNA: TGCGCCAGCAGCACCCGACAGTGGGAGACCCAGTACTTC. It specifies CASSTRQWETQYF.

The V and J genes are TRBV9 and TRBJ2-1; TRBD1 matches 9 bases. Germline V lookup: CDR1 SGDLS, CDR2 YYNGEE. J gave up 9 bases and V 2 bases, and 9 bases lay outside the gene matches. CDR3 size: 15 residues. The CDR3 coding sequence is TGTGCCAGCAGCGTCTCCGTGGACAGGGGACGTGAGCAGTTCTTC. Translated: CASSVSVDRGREQFF. The full variable domain, its missing parts supplied by reference TRBV9 and TRBJ2-1, is DSGVTQTPKHLITATGQRVTLRCSPRSGDLSVYWYQQSLDQGLQFLIQYYNGEERAKGNILERFSAQQFPDLHSELNLSSLELGDSALYFCASSVSVDRGREQFFGPGTRLTVL.

CDR3 sequence: CATGLGNMGWQETQYF. The CDR3 nucleotides are TGTGCCACCGGGCTGGGCAATATGGGTTGGCAAGAGACCCAGTACTTC. The chain has TRBV15 and TRBJ2-5; D is unclear. V was clipped by 8 bases and J by 2 bases, with 21 bases between them. Germline CDR1 and CDR2: LNHNV and YYDKDF (reference sequence). The CDR3 totals 16 residues.

V is TRBV5-4 and J is TRBJ1-6; weak D call: TRBD1 (5 bases). V was clipped by 1 base and J by 7 bases, with 27 bases between them. The CDR3 runs to 20 residues. CDR1 SGHNT and CDR2 YYREEE come from the germline V gene (reference sequence). The CDR3 DNA sequence: TGTGCCAGCAGCTTGTACTCCTGGGGACTTAATCGCGAATTGAATTCACCCCTCCACTTT. Translation gives CASSLYSWGLNRELNSPLHF.

This sequence joins TRBV7-3 and TRBJ2-5; weak D call: TRBD1 (5 bases). V was trimmed by 4 bases and J by 5 bases, leaving 17 bases between them. The CDR3 is 15 residues long. Germline V lookup: CDR1 SGHTA, CDR2 FQGTGA. The CDR3 is CASSSSGNRRETQYF. In DNA form, the CDR3 reads TGTGCCAGCAGCTCCTCAGGGAACAGAAGGGAGACCCAGTACTTC.

The V call is TRBV2, the J call TRBJ1-1; 7 bases agree with TRBD1. With 10 bases clipped from V and 1 base from J, the junction kept 9 bases outside the gene matches. Germline V gene sequence: CDR1 SNHLY, CDR2 FYNNEI. This CDR3 is built from 14 residues. Here the CDR3 DNA reads TGTGCCATCATCAGACAGGGTTCGAACACTGAAGCTTTCTTT. It specifies CAIIRQGSNTEAFF.

The V and J genes are TRBV13 and TRBJ1-2; TRBD1 aligns across 7 bases. The germline gives CDR1 PRHDT, CDR2 FYEKMQ (reference sequence). V shed 5 bases, J shed 8 bases, and the junction held 14 bases outside the gene matches. This CDR3 comprises 15 residues. The DNA for the CDR3 is TGTGCCAGCAGCAACAGGGGATTTGTGTACGTAGGCTACACCTTC. This encodes CASSNRGFVYVGYTF. Variable domain in full (rest from reference TRBV13 and TRBJ1-2): AAGVIQSPRHLIKEKRETATLKCYPIPRHDTVYWYQQGPGQDPQFLISFYEKMQSDKGSIPDRFSAQQFSDYHSELNMSSLELGDSALYFCASSNRGFVYVGYTFGSGTRLTVV.

The V gene is TRBV5-1, the J gene TRBJ2-7, with TRBD1 matching 8 bases. After removal of 0 bases from V and 2 bases from J, the junction contained 7 bases not matched to a gene. CDR1 SGHRS and CDR2 YFSETQ come from the germline V gene. The CDR3 sequence is 16 residues long. CDR3 coding DNA: TGCGCCAGCAGCTTGGATTTCGACAGGGGTCCCTACGAGCAGTACTTC. Amino acid sequence: CASSLDFDRGPYEQYF.

The chain combines TRBV27 with TRBJ2-7; a possible D gene is TRBD2 (6 bases). CDR3 length equals 15 residues. Germline lookup yields CDR1 MNHEY and CDR2 SMNVEV (reference sequence). The ends were cut back, 6 bases at V and 7 bases at J, with 22 bases in the middle. The CDR3 DNA reads TGTGCCAGCAGGTCCAGGAAAGCGCGGGCGGGGGAGCAGTACTTC. Protein product: CASRSRKARAGEQYF.

This clone was observed a few times. The CDR3 sequence is CAWTDRAQGLLNTEAFF. DNA of the CDR3: TGTGCCTGGACCGACAGGGCCCAAGGGCTCTTGAACACTGAAGCTTTCTTT. V usage is TRBV30 and J usage is TRBJ1-1; 7 positions match TRBD1. CDR1 and CDR2 from the germline V gene are GTSNPN and SVGIG (reference sequence). The CDR3 spans 17 residues. Unmatched junction bases numbered 14, after V lost 4 bases and J lost 0 bases.

This clone showed up just a few times. The rearrangement joins TRBV6-6 to TRBJ1-1; D is ambiguous. CDR3 size: 13 residues. CDR1 MNHNY and CDR2 SVGAGI come from the germline V gene (reference sequence). Trimming removed 7 bases at V and 0 bases at J, with 9 bases between. CDR3 sequence: CASNPGMNTEAFF. DNA of the CDR3: TGTGCCAGCAACCCGGGAATGAACACTGAAGCTTTCTTT.